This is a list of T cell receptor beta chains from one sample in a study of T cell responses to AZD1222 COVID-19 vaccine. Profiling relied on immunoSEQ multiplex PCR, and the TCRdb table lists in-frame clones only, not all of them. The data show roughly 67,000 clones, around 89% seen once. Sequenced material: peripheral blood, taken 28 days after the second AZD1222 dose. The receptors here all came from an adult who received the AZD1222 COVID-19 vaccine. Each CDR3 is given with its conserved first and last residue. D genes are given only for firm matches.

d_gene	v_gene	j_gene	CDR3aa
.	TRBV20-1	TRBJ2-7	CSASLDFNYEQYF
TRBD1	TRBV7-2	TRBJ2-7	CASSLGTGREQYF
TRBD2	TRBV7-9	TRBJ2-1	CASSRLGSGKNEQFF
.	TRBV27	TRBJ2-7	CAPARRAHEQYF
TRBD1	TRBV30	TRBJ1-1	CAWSVLEAWTGWTEAFF
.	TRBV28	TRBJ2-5	CASSLWDSQETQYF
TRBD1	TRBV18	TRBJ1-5	CASSPTGGNQPQHF
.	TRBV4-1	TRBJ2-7	CASSQGDMGPGEQYF
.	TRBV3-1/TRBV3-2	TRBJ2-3	CASTRGRGVDTQYF
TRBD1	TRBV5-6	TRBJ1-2	CASSLEQGARGYTF
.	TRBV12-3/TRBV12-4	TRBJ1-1	CASSLGSTTEAFF
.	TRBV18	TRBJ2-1	CASSPARDSIYNEQFF
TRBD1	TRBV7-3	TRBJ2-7	CASSADGGQGYEQYF
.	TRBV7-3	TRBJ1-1	CASSLTRTQGRTEAFF
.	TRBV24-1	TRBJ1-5	CATSDLYGRVADQPQHF
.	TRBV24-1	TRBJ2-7	CATSDFNSNEQYF
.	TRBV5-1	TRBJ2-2	CASSPGHGENTGELFF
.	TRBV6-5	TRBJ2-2	CASSSSLGTGELFF
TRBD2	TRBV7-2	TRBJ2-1	CASSFGTSSEQFF
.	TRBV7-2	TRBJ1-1	CASSLGQGPEAFF
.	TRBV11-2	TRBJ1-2	CASSLGVTGYGYTF
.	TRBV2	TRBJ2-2	CASSEWGRGTGELFF
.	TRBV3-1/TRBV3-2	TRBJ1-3	CATSGGLSGNTIYF
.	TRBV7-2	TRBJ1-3	CASSYYADSSGNTIYF
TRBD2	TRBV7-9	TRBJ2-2	CASSSGATSGRGSGELFF
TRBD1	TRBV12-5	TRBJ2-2	CASGHEQGIGTGELFF
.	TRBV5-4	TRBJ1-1	CASSPGQLKNTEAFF
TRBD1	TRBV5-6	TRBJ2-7	CASSLGQGWDEQYF
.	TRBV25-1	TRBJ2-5	CASMSFETQYF
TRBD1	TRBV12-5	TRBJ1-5	CASGPGQGANYDQPQHF
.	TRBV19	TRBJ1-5	CASSIVGGQPQHF
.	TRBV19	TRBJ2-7	CASSSGPQDYEQYF
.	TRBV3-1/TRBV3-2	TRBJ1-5	CASSRGTGSNQPQHF
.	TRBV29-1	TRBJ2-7	CSVEERAGRTNYEQYF
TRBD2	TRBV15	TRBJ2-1	CATSSRPGLAALRGEQFF
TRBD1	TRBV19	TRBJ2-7	CASSIKTGGVYGEQYF